The text below deals with one TCR beta chain. The antigen remains undetermined. The sample is drawn from a study of T cell responses to AZD1222 COVID-19 vaccine. TCRdb's copy holds only in-frame clones and misses some; the assay was immunoSEQ multiplex PCR. Found here are tens of thousands of clones, about nine tenths of them singletons; the top ten hold approximately 9.1%. Study findings and constraints: The study reported that nearly half of spike-specific TCRs target unmutated variant regions. Spike-specific TCR repertoires showed rising breadth and depth after two AZD1222 doses. Vaccine-related CD4 TCRs covered spike, predominating at 160-218 and 743-854. Only a handful of people who got AZD1222 tested seropositive at baseline.

Germline V gene sequence: CDR1 LNHDA, CDR2 SQIVND (reference sequence). With 6 bases clipped from V and 3 bases from J, the junction kept 4 bases outside the gene matches. The CDR3 is 14 residues long. The clonotype originates from an adult who received the MenACWY meningococcal vaccine as a control. The chain uses TRBV19 and TRBJ2-7, with TRBD1 identical over 11 bases. The source was peripheral blood, collected 28 days after the second dose of the MenACWY control vaccine. The CDR3 DNA reads as TGTGCCAGTAGAGCGGACAGGGGGCTCTACGAGCAGTACTTC. Translating it yields CASRADRGLYEQYF.